The entry that follows covers one T cell receptor beta chain sequence. The CDR3 extends over 15 amino acids. The germline CDR1 and CDR2 sequences are MNHEY and SVGAGI. The V segment lost 3 bases and the J segment 2 bases; nucleotides outside the gene matches: 6. This entry belongs to a study of blood T cell repertoires in COVID-19. Study-wide context: Both acute and convalescent COVID-19 samples were obtained from the United States, Italy and Spain. The analysed material was cDNA or gDNA that came from T cells, B-cell-depleted T cells, or PBMCs.

Here immunoSEQ multiplex PCR was the method, and the copy in TCRdb shows in-frame clones only, minus some. This table holds 90,000 to 120,000 clones, around 88% found once. This chain uses TRBV6-5 with TRBJ2-5; TRBD2 agrees at 7 bases. This TCR was recovered from a man aged 50 to 60 with active or convalescent COVID-19. Sequencing was done on a sample of peripheral blood. CDR3 region: CASSYGGSAQETQYF. Written as DNA, the CDR3 is TGTGCCAGCAGTTATGGCGGGAGCGCACAAGAGACCCAGTACTTC.